Below, 19 T cell receptor beta chains from the same sample are listed, as sequenced in a study of T cell responses to AZD1222 COVID-19 vaccine. The table came from immunoSEQ multiplex PCR; TCRdb's copy has only in-frame clones and leaves some out. The sample has about 120,000 clones, around 88% seen once. This specimen was peripheral blood, taken on day 0 of AZD1222 vaccination. Receptors originate from an adult in good health.

The V and J genes are TRBV27 and TRBJ1-1; D possibly corresponds to TRBD1 (5 bases). Trimming left V 1 base short and J 3 bases short, with 15 bases between. Germline V CDR1 and CDR2: MNHEY, SMNVEV (reference sequence). The CDR3 length is 16 residues. The CDR3 coding sequence is TGTGCCAGCAGTTTATTGGGGGTTGGGGGTTACACTGAAGCTTTCTTT. It specifies CASSLLGVGGYTEAFF.

The gene calls are TRBV7-3 and TRBJ1-3, with 10 bases fitting TRBD1. The CDR3 sequence is 17 residues long. Trimming at V came to 4 bases and at J to 4 bases, leaving 10 bases not matched to a gene. Germline V gene sequence: CDR1 SGHTA, CDR2 FQGTGA. CDR3 in amino acids: CASSSQPQTGGGNTIYF. The DNA for the CDR3 is TGTGCCAGCAGCTCCCAACCCCAGACAGGGGGCGGAAACACCATATATTTT.

The V and J genes are TRBV19 and TRBJ2-7, with unresolved D. CDR3 size: 15 residues. V lost 0 bases to trimming and J lost 1 base, with 10 bases between them. Germline loops: CDR1 LNHDA, CDR2 SQIVND (reference sequence). The CDR3 bases are TGTGCCAGTAGTATAGATCGACGAGCATCCTACGAGCAGTACTTC. Its protein is CASSIDRRASYEQYF.

The V call is TRBV2, the J call TRBJ2-7; D tentatively fits TRBD1 or TRBD2 (7 bases each). There are 15 residues in the CDR3. Trimming took 3 bases from V and 4 from J, leaving 16 bases between them. Germline V lookup: CDR1 SNHLY, CDR2 FYNNEI. As DNA, the CDR3 is TGTGCCAGCAGTGACCAGGGGGGGATCGGATACGAGCAGTACTTC. It yields the protein CASSDQGGIGYEQYF.

Details on this clone: Other DNA sequences in this sample translate to the same CDR3. J is TRBJ2-7 and V is TRBV7-2; D is unclear. From germline, CDR1 is SGHTA and CDR2 FQGNSA. This CDR3 contains 11 residues. The V gene lost 2 bases and the J gene lost 4 bases, with 3 bases spanning the gap. The CDR3: CASSLRYEQYF. The CDR3 DNA sequence: TGTGCCAGCAGCTTACGGTACGAGCAGTACTTC. Combining the CDR3 with reference TRBV7-2 and TRBJ2-7 gives the whole variable domain GAGVSQSPSNKVTEKGKDVELRCDPISGHTALYWYRQSLGQGLEFLIYFQGNSAPDKSGLPSDRFSAERTGGSVSTLTIQRTQQEDSAVYLCASSLRYEQYFGPGTRLTVT.

The chain links TRBV7-2 to TRBJ2-2; no clear D. This CDR3 contains 16 residues. The germline V gene encodes CDR1 SGHTA and CDR2 FQGNSA. Trimming took 2 bases from V and 2 from J, leaving 12 bases between them. This chain's CDR3 is CASSLNGQLNTGELFF. The CDR3 DNA is TGTGCCAGCAGCTTAAATGGGCAGCTTAACACCGGGGAGCTGTTTTTT.

This chain connects TRBV6-5 to TRBJ2-1; a weak D match, TRBD2 (6 bases). This CDR3 has 14 amino acids. V lost 5 bases and J 7 bases, leaving 15 bases between the germline ends. Germline lookup yields CDR1 MNHEY and CDR2 SVGAGI. The DNA of the CDR3 is TGTGCCAGCAGTACTCTAGCGCTTAGGAATGAGCAGTTCTTC. It codes for CASSTLALRNEQFF.

The CDR3 sequence is CASSFLHSGIHEQYF. CDR3 bases: TGTGCCAGCAGCTTTCTTCATAGCGGGATCCACGAGCAGTACTTC. This sequence joins TRBV7-2 and TRBJ2-7; TRBD2 agrees at 8 bases. Per the germline V gene, CDR1 is SGHTA and CDR2 is FQGNSA. The CDR3 covers 15 residues. Losses at the gene ends were 3 bases for V and 5 bases for J; bases not matched to a gene: 9.

This chain connects TRBV28 to TRBJ1-6, with 7 positions matching TRBD1. V shed 4 bases and J 4 bases; nucleotides not matched to a gene: 4. The CDR3 runs to 15 residues. CDR1 and CDR2 from the germline V gene are MDHEN and SYDVKM. DNA of the CDR3: TGTGCCAGCAGTTCACTGACAGGGTATAATTCACCCCTCCACTTT. Its protein is CASSSLTGYNSPLHF.

The V gene is TRBV7-9, the J gene TRBJ1-3; maybe TRBD1 (6 bases). The germline gives CDR1 SEHNR, CDR2 FQNEAQ (reference sequence). The CDR3 consists of 15 residues. Trimming removed 3 bases at V and 0 bases at J, with 9 bases between. The CDR3 loop is CASSFRGISGNTIYF. The CDR3 coding sequence is TGTGCCAGCAGCTTTAGGGGGATCTCTGGAAACACCATATATTTT.

The chain is built from TRBV30 and TRBJ1-4; D is unclear. The CDR3 length is 14 residues. V gave up 3 bases and J gave up 3 bases, with 11 bases separating them. CDR1 and CDR2 (germline): GTSNPN, SVGIG (reference sequence). The CDR3 spells CAWSGGLANEKLFF. The CDR3 bases are TGTGCCTGGAGCGGTGGGCTAGCTAATGAAAAACTGTTTTTT.

The V and J genes are TRBV6-4 and TRBJ1-3, with D maybe TRBD1 (5 bases). Trimming took 6 bases from V and 2 from J, leaving 8 bases between them. Germline CDR1 is MRHNA and CDR2 is SNTAGT. The CDR3 is 13 amino acids. The chain's CDR3 is CASSPGPGNTIYF. The CDR3 region has the DNA TGTGCCAGCAGCCCAGGGCCTGGAAACACCATATATTTT.

The rearrangement joins TRBV11-2 to TRBJ2-3, with D unresolved. Germline loops: CDR1 SGHAT, CDR2 FQNNGV. Trimming pared 1 base from V and 1 base from J, leaving 6 bases between. This CDR3 is built from 14 residues. The CDR3 loop is CASSLGEGTDTQYF. CDR3 coding DNA: TGTGCCAGCAGCTTAGGTGAGGGCACAGATACGCAGTATTTT.

J is TRBJ2-3 and V is TRBV3-1 (or the pseudogene TRBV3-2), with D tentatively TRBD1 (7 bases). CDR1 and CDR2 (germline): LGHDT, YNNKEL (reference sequence). The CDR3 spans 15 residues. V lost 1 base to trimming and J lost 6 bases, with 14 bases between them. The CDR3 bases are TGTGCCAGCAGCCAAGGGAGGGGGCGGACGGATACGCAGTATTTT. Protein: CASSQGRGRTDTQYF.

This chain joins TRBV27 and TRBJ1-2; D remains unclear. Germline V lookup: CDR1 MNHEY, CDR2 SMNVEV (reference sequence). The V and J ends lost 5 bases and 6 bases respectively, with 19 bases between them. The length of the CDR3 is 15 residues. For the CDR3, the DNA is TGTGCCAGCAGTCCCCTTTGGCGGGGTACGGATGGCTACACCTTC. Translation gives CASSPLWRGTDGYTF.

V is TRBV9 and J is TRBJ1-2, with 7 bases aligning to TRBD1. Germline trimming cut 0 bases from V and 6 bases from J; bases unmatched to any gene: 2. The length of the CDR3 is 13 residues. The V gene's germline CDR1 is SGDLS and CDR2 YYNGEE. The CDR3 DNA reads as TGTGCCAGCAGCGTAGGGGGACAGAATGGCTACACCTTC. Translation gives CASSVGGQNGYTF.

This rearrangement joins TRBV20-1 to TRBJ2-7; D remains unclear. Trimming left V 6 bases short and J 1 base short, with 7 bases between. The germline V gene encodes CDR1 DFQATT and CDR2 SNEGSKA (reference sequence). The CDR3 is 11 residues long. The CDR3 region is CSAQKSYEQYF. The CDR3 DNA reads as TGCAGTGCACAGAAGTCCTACGAGCAGTACTTC.

CDR3 in DNA: TGTGCCAGCAGCTTAGAAACGGGGAGCTCCTACGAGCAGTACTTC. Residues: CASSLETGSSYEQYF. The V call is TRBV7-9, the J call TRBJ2-7, with D perhaps matching TRBD2 (5 bases). The length of the CDR3 is 15 residues. V was shortened by 1 base and J by 0 bases, with 10 bases between the two germline ends. The germline CDR1 and CDR2 sequences are SEHNR and FQNEAQ (reference sequence). The whole variable domain, remainder taken from reference TRBV7-9 and TRBJ2-7, is DTGVSQNPRHKITKRGQNVTFRCDPISEHNRLYWYRQTLGQGPEFLTYFQNEAQLEKSRLLSDRFSAERPKGSFSTLEIQRTEQGDSAMYLCASSLETGSSYEQYFGPGTRLTVT.

The rearrangement joins TRBV3-1 (or the pseudogene TRBV3-2) to TRBJ2-3, with D tentatively TRBD1 (5 bases). The CDR3 length is 13 residues. Germline V gives CDR1 LGHDT, CDR2 YNNKEL (reference sequence). V lost 3 bases, J lost 6 bases, and 10 bases lay in between. The CDR3, as DNA: TGTGCCAGCAGCCAGACAGAGCCCGATACGCAGTATTTT. Amino acids: CASSQTEPDTQYF.